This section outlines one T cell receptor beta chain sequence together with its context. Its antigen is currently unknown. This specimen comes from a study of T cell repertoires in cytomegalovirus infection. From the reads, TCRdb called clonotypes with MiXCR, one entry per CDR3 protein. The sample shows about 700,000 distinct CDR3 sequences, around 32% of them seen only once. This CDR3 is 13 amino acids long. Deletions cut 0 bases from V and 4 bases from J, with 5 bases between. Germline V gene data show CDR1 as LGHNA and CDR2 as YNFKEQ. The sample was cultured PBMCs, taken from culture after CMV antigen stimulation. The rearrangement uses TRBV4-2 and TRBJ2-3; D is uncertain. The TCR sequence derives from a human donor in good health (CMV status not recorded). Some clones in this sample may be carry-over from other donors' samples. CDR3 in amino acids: CASSQDRPDTQYF. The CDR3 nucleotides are TGTGCCAGCAGCCAAGATCGTCCAGATACGCAGTATTTT.